These 28 T cell receptor beta chains share one sample of origin, sequenced in a study of blood T cells in healthy people across ages. It was with a sample-barcoded 5' primer and a J-beta primer mix that a second PCR of about 6 to 12 cycles was run. From the 5' RACE reads, TCRdb called clonotypes with MiXCR, one entry per CDR3 protein. The sample has approximately 880,000 distinct CDR3 sequences, around 48% seen once. Sequencing was carried out using blood. The receptors come from a man in his thirties or forties in good health.

V gene TRBV29-1 combines with J gene TRBJ1-1, with D unresolved. This CDR3 comprises 12 residues. V lost 4 bases to trimming and J lost 7 bases, with 13 bases between them. Germline assignment: CDR1 SQVTM and CDR2 ANQGSEA. CDR3 bases: TGCAGCGTTGGGGCGGACTTCTATGAAGCTTTCTTT. Protein sequence: CSVGADFYEAFF.

This clonotype showed up many times. V is TRBV6-5 and J is TRBJ1-1, with 7 positions matching TRBD1. CDR1 is MNHEY, CDR2 SVGAGI, per germline. The junction had 4 bases not matched to a gene; V was cut back by 5 bases and J by 10 bases. This CDR3 contains 11 residues. CDR3 nucleotide sequence: TGTGCCAGCAGTCGACAGGGATCAGCTTTCTTT. Its translation: CASSRQGSAFF.

This clonotype was recorded a few times. The rearrangement joins TRBV4-1 to TRBJ1-2; 9 nucleotides line up with TRBD1. The V gene's germline CDR1 is MGHRA and CDR2 YSYEKL. Trimming took 2 bases from V and 5 from J; bases not matched to a gene: 6. The length of the CDR3 is 15 residues. As DNA, the CDR3 is TGCGCCAGCAGCCAACGGACAGGGGCCGAGTATGGCTACACCTTC. It codes for CASSQRTGAEYGYTF.

V gene TRBV12-3 or TRBV12-4 combines with J gene TRBJ2-7; D unresolved. Trimming took 4 bases from V and 0 from J, leaving 7 bases between them. This CDR3 is 13 amino acids long. The CDR3 reads CASSSTISYEQYF. The CDR3 DNA sequence: TGTGCCAGCAGTTCCACTATCTCCTACGAGCAGTACTTC.

This clonotype was detected only once. Germline is not matched at one junction end, which may reflect a read error. The V and J genes are TRBV7-6 and TRBJ2-1; D gene ambiguous. CDR3 length equals 18 residues. Germline V gene lookup returns CDR1 SGHVS and CDR2 FNYEAQ. CDR3 loop: CAGSLEWPEDLSYNEQFF. CDR3 coding DNA: TGTGCCGGCAGCTTAGAATGGCCCGAGGATCTCTCCTACAATGAGCAGTTCTTC.

The chain carries TRBV28 and TRBJ2-4; TRBD1 matches at 7 bases. Germline loops: CDR1 MDHEN, CDR2 SYDVKM. The trim removed 2 bases at V and 8 bases at J, leaving 9 bases unmatched. This CDR3 region has 15 residues. This CDR3 is CASSLHTGAGDIQYF. CDR3 DNA sequence: TGTGCCAGCAGTTTACATACAGGGGCTGGGGACATTCAGTACTTC. Full variable domain (rest looked up from reference TRBV28 and TRBJ2-4): DVKVTQSSRYLVKRTGEKVFLECVQDMDHENMFWYRQDPGLGLRLIYFSYDVKMKEKGDIPEGYSVSREKKERFSLILESASTNQTSMYLCASSLHTGAGDIQYFGAGTRLSVL.

As DNA, the CDR3 is TGTGCCAGCAGTTTAATCGGGGAGCTGTTTTTT. This translates into CASSLIGELFF. This chain uses TRBV12-3 or TRBV12-4 with TRBJ2-2; D not resolved. V was trimmed by 2 bases and J by 7 bases, leaving 2 bases between them. The CDR3 extends over 11 amino acids.

The chain carries TRBV6-5 and TRBJ2-7; D is perhaps TRBD1 (6 bases). Trimming took 6 bases from V and 5 from J, leaving 11 bases between them. The CDR3 loop spans 12 amino acids. The germline gives CDR1 MNHEY, CDR2 SVGAGI. CDR3 sequence reads: CASRKTGDEQYF. CDR3 bases: TGTGCCAGCAGGAAGACAGGAGACGAGCAGTACTTC.

The gene calls are TRBV20-1 and TRBJ1-5, with TRBD1 as a possible D gene (5 bases). The germline gives CDR1 DFQATT, CDR2 SNEGSKA (reference sequence). V was shortened by 0 bases and J by 3 bases, with 12 bases between the two germline ends. This CDR3 has 15 residues. In nucleotides, the CDR3 is TGCAGTGCTAGAGATAGTCGACAGCCCAATCAGCCCCAGCATTTT. Amino acids: CSARDSRQPNQPQHF.

This clonotype has just one count. This chain links TRBV11-3 with TRBJ2-4; 8 bases match TRBD1. V lost 5 bases to trimming and J lost 13 bases; unmatched junction nucleotides: 10. Germline loops: CDR1 SGHNT, CDR2 YENEEA. CDR3 size: 13 residues. In DNA form, the CDR3 reads TGTGCCAGCAGCAAGGACAGGGCCTACGCGCAGTACTTC. It yields the protein CASSKDRAYAQYF.

The genes are TRBV29-1 and TRBJ2-7; D remains ambiguous. V shed 3 bases and J shed 4 bases, with 16 bases lying between them. The CDR3 totals 14 residues. The germline V gene has CDR1 SQVTM and CDR2 ANQGSEA. The CDR3 nucleotides are TGCAGCGTTGAGTTATCGGAAACGCTTTACGAGCAGTACTTC. Amino acids: CSVELSETLYEQYF.

This clonotype was observed a few times. The rearrangement links TRBV27 to TRBJ2-7, with a possible D match to TRBD1 (6 bases). CDR1 and CDR2 from the germline V gene are MNHEY and SMNVEV (reference sequence). Trimming stripped 2 bases from V and 2 bases from J, with 22 bases between. The CDR3 runs to 18 residues. This CDR3 reads CASSLLLGQGHTTYEQYF. The CDR3 DNA reads as TGTGCCAGCAGTTTACTCCTAGGGCAGGGACATACTACCTACGAGCAGTACTTC.

V is TRBV2 and J is TRBJ1-2, with a tentative D call TRBD1 (5 bases). Per the germline V gene, CDR1 is SNHLY and CDR2 is FYNNEI. The CDR3 contains 14 residues. V was cut by 2 bases and J by 6 bases, with 13 bases left in between. CDR3 residues: CASSENRGSNGYTF. CDR3 DNA: TGTGCCAGCAGTGAAAATCGGGGCAGCAATGGCTACACCTTC. Complete variable domain (other parts from reference TRBV2 and TRBJ1-2): EPEVTQTPSHQVTQMGQEVILRCVPISNHLYFYWYRQILGQKVEFLVSFYNNEISEKSEIFDDQFSVERPDGSNFTLKIRSTKLEDSAMYFCASSENRGSNGYTFGSGTRLTVV.

The chain recombines TRBV4-2 with TRBJ2-7, with TRBD2 identical over 9 bases. Germline V gene lookup returns CDR1 LGHNA and CDR2 YNFKEQ. The J segment lost 5 bases and the V segment lost 0 bases, leaving 11 bases of the junction unmatched. CDR3 length: 17 amino acids. The CDR3 region is CASSQEVSAGGKNEQYF. The CDR3, as DNA: TGTGCCAGCAGCCAAGAGGTTTCAGCGGGGGGAAAAAACGAGCAGTACTTC.

This clonotype occurred a few times. V usage is TRBV5-1 and J usage is TRBJ2-3; TRBD2 agrees at 9 bases. The CDR3 totals 15 residues. Germline V CDR1 and CDR2: SGHRS, YFSETQ. Trimming at V came to 5 bases and at J to 4 bases, leaving 8 bases not matched to a gene. The CDR3 nucleotides are TGCGCCAGCAGTATAAGCGGGGGGTCCCCAGATACGCAGTATTTT. Protein sequence: CASSISGGSPDTQYF.

In its sample, this clonotype was seen a few times. This chain links TRBV7-8 with TRBJ2-3, with 8 bases identical to TRBD1. This CDR3 spans 16 amino acids. V shed 1 base and J 2 bases; nucleotides not matched to a gene: 5. Germline CDR1 reads SGHVS; CDR2 reads FQNEAQ. The CDR3: CASSLGRGLVTDTQYF. CDR3 sequence (DNA): TGTGCCAGCAGCTTAGGCAGGGGGCTCGTCACAGATACGCAGTATTTT.

V and J are TRBV27 and TRBJ2-7; either TRBD1 or TRBD2 may fit D (5 bases each). The CDR3 totals 13 residues. V was clipped by 7 bases and J by 6 bases, with 16 bases between them. The germline V gene has CDR1 MNHEY and CDR2 SMNVEV (reference sequence). The CDR3 DNA is TGTGCCAGCAAGCGGTCAGGGTATCGCGAGCAGTACTTC. This sequence encodes CASKRSGYREQYF.

The J gene is TRBJ1-4, the V gene TRBV5-1, with no clear D. In germline, CDR1 is SGHRS, CDR2 YFSETQ. The CDR3 covers 13 residues. Trimming removed 4 bases at V and 0 bases at J, with 4 bases between. The CDR3 loop is CASSGATNEKLFF. CDR3 bases: TGCGCCAGCAGCGGGGCAACTAATGAAAAACTGTTTTTT.

This chain connects TRBV5-5 to TRBJ1-4; TRBD1 might be the D (5 bases). Trimming stripped 7 bases from V and 3 bases from J, with 13 bases between. Germline V gene data show CDR1 as SGHKS and CDR2 as YYEKEE (reference sequence). The CDR3 consists of 14 residues. The CDR3 sequence: CASGQGGPNEKLFF. The CDR3 nucleotides read TGTGCCAGCGGCCAGGGTGGTCCTAATGAAAAACTGTTTTTT.

Only a few counts were recorded for this clonotype. The chain employs TRBV25-1 and TRBJ1-1; D uncertain. V was pared by 4 bases and J by 1 base, with 7 bases between. The CDR3 spans 13 residues. CDR1 is MGHDK, CDR2 SYGVNS, per germline. CDR3 sequence reads: CASSAVGNTEAFF. In nucleotides, the CDR3 is TGTGCCAGCAGTGCGGTAGGGAACACTGAAGCTTTCTTT.

Only a few counts were recorded for this clonotype. The rearrangement links TRBV4-1 to TRBJ2-1; D is perhaps TRBD2 (6 bases). The CDR3 is 15 residues long. Germline lookup yields CDR1 MGHRA and CDR2 YSYEKL. Trimming left V 3 bases short and J 2 bases short, with 11 bases between. The CDR3 spells CASSQGSGPYNEQFF. The CDR3 DNA sequence: TGCGCCAGCAGCCAGGGTAGCGGCCCCTACAATGAGCAGTTCTTC.

The gene calls are TRBV30 and TRBJ1-4; unclear D gene. Germline V gene sequence: CDR1 GTSNPN, CDR2 SVGIG (reference sequence). CDR3 length: 10 residues. V was cut by 3 bases and J by 8 bases, with 4 bases left in between. This chain's CDR3 is CAWRREKLFF. In DNA, the CDR3 is TGTGCCTGGAGGCGGGAAAAACTGTTTTTT.

This chain connects TRBV20-1 to TRBJ1-2, with D possibly TRBD1 on 6 matching bases. Germline V gives CDR1 DFQATT, CDR2 SNEGSKA (reference sequence). The CDR3 is 15 residues long. V lost 6 bases and J 0 bases, leaving 17 bases between the germline ends. The CDR3 loop reads CSAAPTGDPNYGYTF. The CDR3 bases are TGCAGTGCAGCCCCGACAGGAGACCCTAACTATGGCTACACCTTC.

Only a few counts were recorded for this clonotype. This chain connects TRBV5-6 to TRBJ1-2; TRBD1 matches 8 bases. The CDR3 contains 12 residues. From germline, CDR1 is SGHDT and CDR2 YYEEEE. Trimming took 4 bases from V and 7 from J; bases not matched to a gene: 3. CDR3 region: CASSGGQGGYTF. The CDR3 nucleotides read TGTGCCAGCAGCGGTGGACAGGGTGGCTACACCTTC.

The chain couples TRBV10-3 to TRBJ1-5; 8 bases fit TRBD1. The length of the CDR3 is 14 residues. J was trimmed by 4 bases and V by 2 bases; bases with no gene match: 1. Germline CDR1 is ENHRY and CDR2 is SYGVKD. The CDR3 sequence: CAISERQGNQPQHF. The CDR3 DNA follows: TGTGCCATCAGTGAGCGACAGGGGAATCAGCCCCAGCATTTT.

CDR3: CASSFRGPQETQYF. CDR3 coding DNA: TGTGCCAGCAGTTTTAGGGGGCCTCAAGAGACCCAGTACTTC. V gene TRBV27 combines with J gene TRBJ2-5; 7 nucleotides agree with TRBD1. The CDR3 runs to 14 residues. The germline V gene has CDR1 MNHEY and CDR2 SMNVEV (reference sequence). V lost 3 bases to trimming and J lost 2 bases; unmatched junction nucleotides: 3.

In this sample, this clonotype turned up a few times. The rearrangement joins TRBV25-1 to TRBJ2-6; D remains ambiguous. The V end lost 3 bases, the J end lost 1 base, and 7 bases lay between the germline ends. Germline V gene data show CDR1 as MGHDK and CDR2 as SYGVNS. The CDR3 contains 15 residues. The chain's CDR3 is CASSDWESGANVLTF. The CDR3 region has the DNA TGTGCCAGCAGTGACTGGGAATCTGGGGCCAACGTCCTGACTTTC.

This clonotype has at least ten counts. The CDR3 reads CASSEGTGSTGELFF. The DNA of the CDR3 is TGCGCCAGCAGCGAGGGGACAGGTTCCACCGGGGAGCTGTTTTTT. This chain links TRBV5-1 with TRBJ2-2; TRBD1 matches at 8 bases. Trimming at V came to 4 bases and at J to 4 bases, leaving 6 bases not matched to a gene. The CDR3 length is 15 residues. Looked up from germline, CDR1 is SGHRS and CDR2 is YFSETQ.